A single sample gave rise to the 24 T cell receptor beta chains below, sequenced in a study of prognosis after radiotherapy for stage I lung cancer. The study amplified the TCR beta CDR3 region from genomic DNA. This amplification was carried out by two rounds of multiplex PCR. The first round of PCR was done with primers that matched each TRBV and TRBJ gene. In TCRdb, the multiplex PCR reads were re-called with MiXCR into one record per CDR3 protein. The sample has under 20,000 distinct CDR3 sequences, around 44% seen once. Material: PBMCs, obtained before or after stereotactic body radiation therapy (not recorded which). The receptors here all came from a donor aged 50 or older with non-small cell lung cancer.

This rearrangement joins TRBV6-1 to TRBJ1-2; D is unclear. This CDR3 contains 11 residues. Per germline, CDR1 MNHNS and CDR2 SASEGT. Trimming removed 6 bases at V and 3 bases at J, with 5 bases between. The CDR3 reads CASREDYGYTF. The CDR3 coding sequence is TGTGCCAGCAGGGAGGACTATGGCTACACCTTC.

Many counts were recorded for this clonotype. V and J are TRBV6-1 and TRBJ2-5; D call uncertain. V was shortened by 3 bases and J by 1 base, with 0 bases between the two germline ends. Germline V CDR1 and CDR2: MNHNS, SASEGT. The CDR3 contains 11 residues. The CDR3 DNA sequence: TGTGCCAGCAGTGACCAAGAGACCCAGTACTTC. Protein: CASSDQETQYF.

The chain is built from TRBV20-1 and TRBJ2-3; TRBD1 or TRBD2 may be the D gene (5 bases each). Looked up from germline, CDR1 is DFQATT and CDR2 is SNEGSKA (reference sequence). The CDR3 extends over 17 amino acids. Trimming pared 5 bases from V and 6 bases from J, leaving 27 bases between. The CDR3 DNA reads TGCAGTGCTTTACAGGTCATAGGGACGCTGGGATTTGATACGCAGTATTTT. It yields the protein CSALQVIGTLGFDTQYF.

A few counts support this clonotype. The chain employs TRBV29-1 and TRBJ2-3; the D is unclear. V dropped 2 bases and J dropped 4 bases, with 1 base sitting between them. In germline, CDR1 is SQVTM, CDR2 ANQGSEA. The CDR3 sequence is 10 residues long. The CDR3 DNA reads as TGCAGCGTTGAACCAGATACGCAGTATTTT. It yields the protein CSVEPDTQYF.

CDR3 in amino acids: CASSRAGTNTGELFF. CDR3 DNA sequence: TGTGCCAGCAGCCGCGCCGGGACGAACACCGGGGAGCTGTTTTTT. This chain uses TRBV3-1 with TRBJ2-2; D might be TRBD2 (5 bases). The CDR3 runs to 15 residues. The germline V gene encodes CDR1 LGHDT and CDR2 YNNKEL (reference sequence). The V end lost 4 bases, the J end lost 0 bases, and 9 bases lay between the germline ends.

This clonotype was observed many times. V usage is TRBV5-6 and J usage is TRBJ2-7; the D is unclear. V lost 4 bases and J lost 0, with 11 bases in between. This CDR3 comprises 14 residues. Looked up from germline, CDR1 is SGHDT and CDR2 is YYEEEE. The CDR3 coding sequence is TGTGCCAGCAGCCAGGTCGGGCTCTCCTACGAGCAGTACTTC. Amino acids: CASSQVGLSYEQYF.

V usage is TRBV12-3 or TRBV12-4 and J usage is TRBJ1-2; D remains unclear. CDR3 length: 13 residues. Trimming left V 1 base short and J 3 bases short, with 6 bases between. The DNA for the CDR3 is TGTGCCAGCAGTTTAGTGTTAGACTATGGCTACACCTTC. Amino acid sequence: CASSLVLDYGYTF.

This clonotype showed up many times. This rearrangement joins TRBV5-4 to TRBJ2-1, with D uncertain. The ends were cut back, 1 base at V and 3 bases at J, with 14 bases in the middle. This CDR3 contains 16 residues. Germline loops: CDR1 SGHNT, CDR2 YYREEE (reference sequence). CDR3 in amino acids: CASSLSFRNNYNEQFF. The CDR3 DNA sequence: TGTGCCAGCAGCTTGTCGTTTCGCAACAACTACAATGAGCAGTTCTTC.

This clonotype was seen many times. The chain uses TRBV2 and TRBJ2-3; 8 bases fit TRBD2. Germline V lookup: CDR1 SNHLY, CDR2 FYNNEI. Trimming removed 7 bases from V and 0 bases from J; junction bases left unmatched: 6. This CDR3 is built from 15 residues. CDR3 coding DNA: TGTGCCAGCACCGGGGCGGGGGGCAGCACAGATACGCAGTATTTT. As protein: CASTGAGGSTDTQYF.

Notes on this clonotype: One junction end disagrees with the germline gene, perhaps due to a read error. V usage is TRBV20-1 and J usage is TRBJ2-2; D could derive from TRBD1 or TRBD2 (6 bases each). The CDR3 has 14 residues. Germline V gives CDR1 DFQATT, CDR2 SNEGSKA (reference sequence). CDR3: CSGRRGPRTGELFF. The CDR3 DNA is TGCAGTGGTAGACGGGGGCCGCGCACCGGGGAGCTGTTTTTT.

This clonotype was found a few times. Since a far larger clone is one base different, this is likely a read error. The chain recombines TRBV6-9 with TRBJ2-2; 9 positions agree with TRBD2. The CDR3 is made up of 15 amino acids. J gave up 6 bases and V 3 bases, and 5 bases lay outside the gene matches. Germline V gene lookup returns CDR1 MNHGY and CDR2 SVAAGI. The DNA of the CDR3 is TGTGCCAGCAGTTACGGACTAGCGTGTGCCGGGGAGCTGTTTTTT. Encoded protein: CASSYGLACAGELFF.

This sequence joins TRBV7-9 and TRBJ1-2, with D maybe TRBD1 (6 bases). CDR3 length equals 15 residues. Looked up from germline, CDR1 is SEHNR and CDR2 is FQNEAQ (reference sequence). With 5 bases removed from V and 1 base from J, the gap between germline ends came to 14 bases. The CDR3 loop reads CASSAGTNDNYGYTF. CDR3 nucleotide sequence: TGTGCCAGCAGCGCCGGGACAAACGATAACTATGGCTACACCTTC.

The gene calls are TRBV28 and TRBJ2-6, with D perhaps TRBD1 or TRBD2 (6 bases each). V was pared by 7 bases and J by 4 bases, with 14 bases between. The CDR3 extends over 15 amino acids. Germline lookup yields CDR1 MDHEN and CDR2 SYDVKM. Written as DNA, the CDR3 is TGTGCCAGCATCTCGGGGGCTAGAGGGGCCAACGTCCTGACTTTC. This translates into CASISGARGANVLTF.

This clonotype has more than one count but fewer than ten. The gene calls are TRBV28 and TRBJ2-7, with 8 bases fitting TRBD1. The V gene end was trimmed by 6 bases and the J gene end by 1 base; junction bases not matched to a gene: 8. CDR3 length: 15 residues. The germline gives CDR1 MDHEN, CDR2 SYDVKM. CDR3 residues: CASSKLGDRSYEQYF. The CDR3 DNA reads as TGTGCCAGCAGCAAGTTAGGGGACAGGTCCTACGAGCAGTACTTC.

By share, this clonotype ranks as medium-sized. The chain has TRBV2 and TRBJ1-2; D unresolved. The germline V gene encodes CDR1 SNHLY and CDR2 FYNNEI. Trimming removed 0 bases at V and 4 bases at J, with 9 bases between. The CDR3 contains 14 residues. CDR3 sequence reads: CASSEAPRGYGYTF. In DNA form, the CDR3 reads TGTGCCAGCAGTGAAGCTCCCCGGGGCTATGGCTACACCTTC.

Concerning this clonotype itself: The junction departs from germline at one end; a sequencing error may be responsible. This sequence joins TRBV11-2 and TRBJ2-5; 8 bases match TRBD2. Germline V gives CDR1 SGHAT, CDR2 FQNNGV. The CDR3 runs 17 residues. CDR3 nucleotide sequence: TGTGCCAGCGGCTTCCCGGGACTAGGGGCGATCCAAGAGACCAAGTACTTC. Translating it yields CASGFPGLGAIQETKYF.

This clonotype has ten or more counts. The chain combines TRBV7-9 with TRBJ2-3; 10 positions match TRBD2. CDR3 size: 15 residues. CDR1 and CDR2 from the germline V gene are SEHNR and FQNEAQ (reference sequence). The V gene end was trimmed by 4 bases and the J gene end by 4 bases; junction bases not matched to a gene: 5. CDR3 in amino acids: CASSSSAGGADTQYF. For the CDR3, the DNA is TGTGCCAGCAGCTCCTCAGCGGGAGGGGCAGATACGCAGTATTTT.

The chain carries TRBV6-1 and TRBJ1-2; 7 bases line up with TRBD1. After removal of 9 bases from V and 2 bases from J, the junction contained 3 bases not matched to a gene. This CDR3 has 12 residues. Per the germline V gene, CDR1 is MNHNS and CDR2 is SASEGT. Here the CDR3 reads CASLQGNYGYTF. The CDR3 bases are TGTGCCAGTTTACAGGGGAACTATGGCTACACCTTC.

J is TRBJ2-7 and V is TRBV24-1; 7 nucleotides match TRBD1. This CDR3 has 18 residues. The V gene's germline CDR1 is KGHDR and CDR2 SFDVKD. V lost 0 bases and J lost 2; bases outside the gene matches: 12. CDR3 loop: CATSDLDYRGALTYEQYF. CDR3 bases: TGTGCCACCAGTGATTTGGATTACAGGGGCGCGCTAACCTACGAGCAGTACTTC.

By its share, this clonotype is medium-sized (0.01 to 0.1%). This rearrangement joins TRBV2 to TRBJ2-7, with unresolved D. The CDR3 spans 14 residues. Per the germline V gene, CDR1 is SNHLY and CDR2 is FYNNEI. The V end lost 6 bases, the J end lost 2 bases, and 14 bases lay between the germline ends. The CDR3 DNA reads as TGTGCCAGCAGCAGGACCGGTGGTCCCTACGAGCAGTACTTC. The encoded protein is CASSRTGGPYEQYF.

This clonotype was recorded once. The chain has TRBV19 and TRBJ1-4, with TRBD1 matching 10 bases. V shed 5 bases and J 7 bases; nucleotides not matched to a gene: 4. The CDR3 spans 14 residues. Looked up from germline, CDR1 is LNHDA and CDR2 is SQIVND (reference sequence). CDR3 region: CASSQGQGSEKLFF. CDR3 nucleotides: TGTGCCAGTAGTCAGGGACAGGGGTCTGAAAAACTGTTTTTT.

This clonotype was recorded at least ten times. The rearrangement uses TRBV12-3 or TRBV12-4 and TRBJ1-2, with D possibly being TRBD1 (5 bases). This CDR3 has 15 residues. Trimming left V 3 bases short and J 2 bases short, with 13 bases between. CDR3 bases: TGTGCCAGCAGTTTCGGGGGACTTGTGAACTATGGCTACACCTTC. Translation: CASSFGGLVNYGYTF.

This clonotype came up many times. The gene calls are TRBV7-2 and TRBJ1-4; 7 bases map to TRBD1. Looked up from germline, CDR1 is SGHTA and CDR2 is FQGNSA. The CDR3 is made up of 16 amino acids. J was trimmed by 3 bases and V by 2 bases; bases with no gene match: 6. In nucleotides, the CDR3 is TGTGCCAGCAGCTTAAGGAAGGGGGCCTCTAATGAAAAACTGTTTTTT. Protein product: CASSLRKGASNEKLFF.

This clonotype was counted only a few times. A much more abundant neighbour one base away suggests this may be a read error. This chain uses TRBV7-3 with TRBJ2-2; D is possibly TRBD1 (6 bases). The CDR3 runs to 17 residues. Germline-derived CDR1 and CDR2 are SGHTA and FQGTGA. The CDR3, as DNA: TGTGCCAGCAGCTCTAGGGGACAAGGGGGAAACATCGGGGAGCTGTTTTTT. This gives the protein CASSSRGQGGNIGELFF.